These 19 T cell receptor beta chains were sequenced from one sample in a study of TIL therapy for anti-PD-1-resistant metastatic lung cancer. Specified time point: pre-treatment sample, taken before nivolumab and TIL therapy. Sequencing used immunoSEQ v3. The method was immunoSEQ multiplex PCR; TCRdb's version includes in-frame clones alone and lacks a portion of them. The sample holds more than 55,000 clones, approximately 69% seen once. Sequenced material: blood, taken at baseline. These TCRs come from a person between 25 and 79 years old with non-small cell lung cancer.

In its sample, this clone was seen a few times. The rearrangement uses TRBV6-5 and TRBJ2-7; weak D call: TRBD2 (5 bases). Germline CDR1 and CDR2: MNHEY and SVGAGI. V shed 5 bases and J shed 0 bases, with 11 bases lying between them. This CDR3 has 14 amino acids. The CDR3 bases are TGTGCCAGCAGTAGTACTAGAAGCTCCTACGAGCAGTACTTC. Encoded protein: CASSSTRSSYEQYF.

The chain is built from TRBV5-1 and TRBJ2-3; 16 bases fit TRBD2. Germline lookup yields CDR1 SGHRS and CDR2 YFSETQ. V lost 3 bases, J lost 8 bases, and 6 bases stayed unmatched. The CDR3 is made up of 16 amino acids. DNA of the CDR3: TGCGCCAGCAGCTCCGGGACTAGCGGGGGGGAAGGTACGCAGTATTTT. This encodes CASSSGTSGGEGTQYF.

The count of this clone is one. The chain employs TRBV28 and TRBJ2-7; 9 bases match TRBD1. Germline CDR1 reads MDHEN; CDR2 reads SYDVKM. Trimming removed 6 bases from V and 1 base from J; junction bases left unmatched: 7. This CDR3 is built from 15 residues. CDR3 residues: CASSKGGTGSYEQYF. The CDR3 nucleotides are TGTGCCAGCAGCAAAGGGGGGACAGGGTCCTACGAGCAGTACTTC.

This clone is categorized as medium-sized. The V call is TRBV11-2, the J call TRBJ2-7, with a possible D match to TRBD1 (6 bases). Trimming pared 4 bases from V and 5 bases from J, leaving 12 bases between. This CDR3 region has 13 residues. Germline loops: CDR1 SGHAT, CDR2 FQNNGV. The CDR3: CASSYHRVHEQYF. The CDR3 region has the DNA TGTGCCAGCAGCTACCACAGGGTCCACGAGCAGTACTTC.

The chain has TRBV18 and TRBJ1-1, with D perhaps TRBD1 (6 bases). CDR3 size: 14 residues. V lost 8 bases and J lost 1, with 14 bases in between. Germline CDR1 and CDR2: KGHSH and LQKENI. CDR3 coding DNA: TGTGCCAGCGCAAAGGGACAAGCGAACACTGAAGCTTTCTTT. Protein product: CASAKGQANTEAFF.

The CDR3 DNA reads as TGTGCCAGCAGCTCCGAGAACGAGCAGTACTTC. Translating gives CASSSENEQYF. This chain links TRBV6-5 with TRBJ2-5; no clear D gene. The J call may be incorrect, as the DNA end agrees better with TRBJ2-7. Germline values: CDR1 MNHEY, CDR2 SVGAGI. CDR3 length: 11 amino acids.

CDR3 bases: TGCGCCAGCAGCTTGTCAGGGGGCAGGTATGGCTACACCTTC. As protein: CASSLSGGRYGYTF. The chain has TRBV5-1 and TRBJ1-2; 8 bases align to TRBD1. Trimming took 1 base from V and 5 from J; bases not matched to a gene: 4. This CDR3 has 14 amino acids. Germline assignment: CDR1 SGHRS and CDR2 YFSETQ.

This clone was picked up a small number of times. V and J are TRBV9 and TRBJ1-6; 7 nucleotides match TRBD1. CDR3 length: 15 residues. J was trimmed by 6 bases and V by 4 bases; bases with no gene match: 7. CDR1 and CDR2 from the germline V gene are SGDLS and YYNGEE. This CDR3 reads CASSLGGTVNSPLHF. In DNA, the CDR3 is TGTGCCAGCAGCCTAGGGGGGACAGTTAATTCACCCCTCCACTTT.

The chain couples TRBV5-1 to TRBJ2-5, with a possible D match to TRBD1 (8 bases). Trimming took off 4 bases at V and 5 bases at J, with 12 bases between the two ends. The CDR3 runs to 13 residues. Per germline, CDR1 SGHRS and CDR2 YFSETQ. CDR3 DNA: TGCGCCAGCAGCCCACAGGGGGGGGAGACCCAGTACTTC. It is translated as CASSPQGGETQYF.

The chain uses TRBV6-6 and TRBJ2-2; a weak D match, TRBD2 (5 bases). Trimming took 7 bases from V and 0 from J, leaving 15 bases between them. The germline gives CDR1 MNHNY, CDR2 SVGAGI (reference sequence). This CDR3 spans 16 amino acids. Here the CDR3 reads CASIPFRTPNTGELFF. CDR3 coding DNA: TGTGCCAGCATCCCCTTTCGGACTCCGAACACCGGGGAGCTGTTTTTT.

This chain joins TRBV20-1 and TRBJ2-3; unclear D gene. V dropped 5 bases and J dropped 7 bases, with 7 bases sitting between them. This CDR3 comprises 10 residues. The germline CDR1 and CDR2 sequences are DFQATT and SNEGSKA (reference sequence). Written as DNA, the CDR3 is TGCAGTGCTGGGGATTATACGCAGTATTTT. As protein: CSAGDYTQYF.

CDR3 DNA sequence: TGTGCCAGCAGCCAACCCCGGACCGGGGAGCTGTTTTTT. Its protein product is CASSQPRTGELFF. The rearrangement uses TRBV28 and TRBJ2-2; unclear D gene. Deletions cut 6 bases from V and 5 bases from J, with 10 bases between. This CDR3 spans 13 amino acids. Germline CDR1 MDHEN, CDR2 SYDVKM.

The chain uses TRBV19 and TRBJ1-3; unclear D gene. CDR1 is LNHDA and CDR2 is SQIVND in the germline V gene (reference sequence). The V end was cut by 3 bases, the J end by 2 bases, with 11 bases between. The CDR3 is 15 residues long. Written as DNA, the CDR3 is TGTGCCAGTAGTATCTCAGCAAACACTGGAAACACCATATATTTT. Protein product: CASSISANTGNTIYF.

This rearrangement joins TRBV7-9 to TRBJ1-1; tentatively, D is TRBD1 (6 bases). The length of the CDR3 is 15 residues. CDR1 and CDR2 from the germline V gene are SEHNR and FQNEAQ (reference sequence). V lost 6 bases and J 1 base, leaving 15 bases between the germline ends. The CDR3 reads CASRYAGTKNTEAFF. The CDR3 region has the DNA TGTGCCAGCAGATACGCCGGGACAAAGAACACTGAAGCTTTCTTT.

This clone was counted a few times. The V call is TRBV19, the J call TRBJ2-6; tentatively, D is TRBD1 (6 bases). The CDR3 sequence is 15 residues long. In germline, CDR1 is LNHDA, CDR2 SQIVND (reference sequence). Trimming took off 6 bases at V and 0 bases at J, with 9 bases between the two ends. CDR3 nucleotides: TGTGCCAGTAGCCCGGACAGCTCTGGGGCCAACGTCCTGACTTTC. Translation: CASSPDSSGANVLTF.

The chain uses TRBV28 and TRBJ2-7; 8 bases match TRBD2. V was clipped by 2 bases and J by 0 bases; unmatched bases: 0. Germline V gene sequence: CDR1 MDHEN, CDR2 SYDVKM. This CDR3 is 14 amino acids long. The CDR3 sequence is CASSLSGSSYEQYF. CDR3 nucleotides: TGTGCCAGCAGTTTAAGCGGGAGCTCCTACGAGCAGTACTTC.

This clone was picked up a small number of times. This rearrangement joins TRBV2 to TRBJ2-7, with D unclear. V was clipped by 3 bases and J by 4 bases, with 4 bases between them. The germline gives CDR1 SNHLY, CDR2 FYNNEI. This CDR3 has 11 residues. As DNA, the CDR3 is TGTGCCAGCAGTGAGTATTACGAGCAGTACTTC. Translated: CASSEYYEQYF.

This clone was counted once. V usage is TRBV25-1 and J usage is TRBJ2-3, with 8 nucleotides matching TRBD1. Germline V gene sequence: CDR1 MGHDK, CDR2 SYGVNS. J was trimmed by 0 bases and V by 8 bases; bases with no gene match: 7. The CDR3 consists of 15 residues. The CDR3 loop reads CASSYQGASTDTQYF. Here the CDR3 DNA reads TGTGCCAGCTCATATCAGGGGGCTAGCACAGATACGCAGTATTTT.

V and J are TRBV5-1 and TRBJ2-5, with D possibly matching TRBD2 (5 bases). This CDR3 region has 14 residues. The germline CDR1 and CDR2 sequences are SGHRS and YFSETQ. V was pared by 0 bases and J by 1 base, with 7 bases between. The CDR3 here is CASSLGAVQETQYF. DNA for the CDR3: TGCGCCAGCAGCTTGGGAGCGGTCCAAGAGACCCAGTACTTC.